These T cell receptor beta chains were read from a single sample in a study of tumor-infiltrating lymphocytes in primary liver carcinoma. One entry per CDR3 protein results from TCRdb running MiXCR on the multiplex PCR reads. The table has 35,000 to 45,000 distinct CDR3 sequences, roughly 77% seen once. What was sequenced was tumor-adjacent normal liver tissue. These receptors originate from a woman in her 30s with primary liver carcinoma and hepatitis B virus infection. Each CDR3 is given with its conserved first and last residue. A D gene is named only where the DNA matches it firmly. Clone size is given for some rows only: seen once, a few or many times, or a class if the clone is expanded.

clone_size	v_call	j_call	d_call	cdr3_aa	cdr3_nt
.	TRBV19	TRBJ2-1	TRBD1	CASSPRGTGINYNEQFF	TGTGCCAGTAGTCCGAGAGGGACAGGGATTAACTACAATGAGCAGTTCTTC
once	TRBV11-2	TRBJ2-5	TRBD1	CANTIRTGGAKETQYF	TGTGCCAACACCATAAGAACAGGGGGCGCGAAAGAGACCCAGTACTTC
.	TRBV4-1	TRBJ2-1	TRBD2	CASSQGWTSAHYNEQFF	TGCGCCAGCAGCCAAGGGTGGACTAGCGCCCACTACAATGAGCAGTTCTTC
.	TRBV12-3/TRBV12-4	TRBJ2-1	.	CASSSYNEQFF	TGTGCCAGCAGTTCCTACAATGAGCAGTTCTTC
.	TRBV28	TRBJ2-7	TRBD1	CASSFSRTGSVYEHYF	TGTGCCAGCAGTTTTTCCAGGACAGGGTCGGTCTACGAGCACTACTTC
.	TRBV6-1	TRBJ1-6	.	CASSEARGPRNSPLHF	TGTGCCAGCAGTGAAGCGCGGGGACCGAGGAATTCACCCCTCCATTTT
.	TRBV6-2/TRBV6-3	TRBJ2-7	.	CASCPSETYGQYF	TGTGCCAGCTGTCCCAGCGAGACCTACGGGCAGTACTTC
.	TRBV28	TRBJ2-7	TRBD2	CDSSSTTGTTVYEQYF	TGTGACAGCAGTTCTACCACCGGGACTACCGTCTACGAGCAGTACTTC
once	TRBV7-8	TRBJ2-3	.	CTSSPNLGFVQPQYF	TGTACCAGCAGCCCTAACTTGGGGTTCGTTCAGCCCCAGTATTTT
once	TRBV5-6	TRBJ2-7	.	CASNSGQDSYEQYF	TGTGCCAGCAACTCGGGACAAGACTCCTATGAGCAGTACTTC
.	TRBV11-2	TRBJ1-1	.	CACSTGAEAFF	TGTGCCTGCAGCACCGGGGCTGAAGCTTTCTTT
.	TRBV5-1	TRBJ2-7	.	CASSPEGSPWGQREQYF	TGCGCCAGCAGCCCAGAAGGTTCCCCCTGGGGGCAACGCGAGCAGTACTTC
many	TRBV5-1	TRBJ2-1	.	CASSRAPGDRSSYNEQFF	TGCGCCAGCAGCAGAGCACCGGGAGACAGGAGCTCCTACAATGAGCAGTTCTTC
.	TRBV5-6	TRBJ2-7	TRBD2	CASNLDYAGGAQEQYF	TGTGCCAGCAACTTGGATTACGCCGGGGGGGCCCAAGAGCAGTACTTC
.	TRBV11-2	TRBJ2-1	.	CASRVTSRRAGNEQLF	TGTGCAAGCAGGGTTACTAGCAGGAGGGCCGGCAATGAGCAGTTATTC
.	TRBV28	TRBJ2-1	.	CASDNGPRLALNDEQFF	TGTGCCAGCGATAATGGACCTCGGCTAGCCCTGAACGATGAGCAGTTCTTC
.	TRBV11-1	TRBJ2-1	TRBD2	CTSRTGTSGYNEKFF	TGTACCAGCAGGACAGGGACTAGCGGTTACAATGAGAAGTTCTTC
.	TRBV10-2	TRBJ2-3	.	CASRQGGTDAQYF	TGCGCCAGTCGGCAGGGGGGCACAGATGCGCAGTATTTT
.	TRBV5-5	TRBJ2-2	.	CASRSGQILSTGELFF	TGTGCCAGCAGGAGCGGACAGATCTTGTCTACCGGGGAGCTGTTTTTT
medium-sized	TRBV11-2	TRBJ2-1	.	CASSLVRGTKENEQFF	TGTGCCAGCAGCTTAGTCCGCGGGACGAAAGAAAATGAGCAGTTCTTC
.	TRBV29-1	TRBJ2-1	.	CSVHSGLHNYKEQFF	TGCAGCGTACATTCCGGACTACACAACTACAAAGAGCAGTTCTTC
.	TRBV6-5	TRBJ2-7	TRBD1	CGSSQGVVEYFTYEQYF	TGTGGCAGCAGTCAGGGGGTTGTGGAATACTTTACCTATGAGCAGTACTTC
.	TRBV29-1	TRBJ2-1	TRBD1	CSAARQGANEQFF	TGCAGCGCCGCAAGACAGGGAGCCAATGAGCAGTTCTTC
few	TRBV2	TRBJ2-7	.	CASRAGGGSYEQYF	TGTGCCAGCAGAGCAGGGGGGGGATCCTACGAGCAGTACTTC
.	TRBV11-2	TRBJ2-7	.	CDSSLGVPYEQHF	TGTGACAGCAGCTTGGGGGTGCCCTACGAGCAGCACTTC
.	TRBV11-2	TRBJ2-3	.	CASSPWETSSTDTQYF	TGTGCCAGCAGCCCGTGGGAGACGTCGAGTACAGATACACAGTATTTT
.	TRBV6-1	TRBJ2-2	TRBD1	CASRTGGGGAGELFF	TGTGCCAGCAGGACAGGGGGCGGAGGAGCCGGGGAGCTGTTTTTT
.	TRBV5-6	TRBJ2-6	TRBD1	CASSRDSSFSGVNVLTF	TGTGCCAGCAGCCGGGACAGCAGCTTCTCTGGGGTCAACGTCCTAACTTTC
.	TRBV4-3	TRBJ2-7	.	CASSHTELVNEQYF	TGCGCCAGTAGCCACACAGAGTTGGTCAATGAACAGTACTTC
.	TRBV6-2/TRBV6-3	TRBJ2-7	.	CSSSPSETYEKYF	TGTTCAAGCAGTCCCAGCGAGACCTACGAGAAGTACTTC
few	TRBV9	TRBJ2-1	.	CASSVGTGGDEQFF	TGTGCCAGCAGCGTAGGGACAGGAGGGGATGAGCAGTTCTTC
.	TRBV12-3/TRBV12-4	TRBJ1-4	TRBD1	CASSKTGQSEKLFF	TGCGCCAGCAGCAAGACGGGACAGAGTGAAAAACTGTTTTTT
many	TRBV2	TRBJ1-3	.	CASSSGETYSGNTIYF	TGTGCCAGCAGTTCAGGGGAAACGTACTCTGGAAACACCATATATTTT
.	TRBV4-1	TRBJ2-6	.	CASIQGISGANVLTF	TGCGCCAGCATCCAAGGGATATCTGGGGCCAACGTCCTGACTTTC
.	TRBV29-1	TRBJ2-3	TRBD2	CSVPGTSGVTDTQYF	TGCAGCGTTCCCGGGACTAGCGGCGTCACAGATACGCAGTATTTC
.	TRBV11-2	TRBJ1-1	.	CASSLEQRTKAFF	TGTGCCAGCAGCCTAGAACAGAGGACTAAGGCTTTCTTT
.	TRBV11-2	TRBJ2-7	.	CASSIASRNNEQYF	TGTGCCAGTAGCATAGCTAGCAGGAATAACGAGCAGTACTTC
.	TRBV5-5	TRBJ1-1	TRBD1	CASKGGGMNAEAFF	TGTGCCAGCAAAGGGGGCGGGATGAACGCTGAAGCGTTCTTT
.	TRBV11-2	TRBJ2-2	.	CTSSSPALGIGELFF	TGTACCAGCAGCTCCCCGGCCCTAGGGATCGGGGAGCTGTTTTTT
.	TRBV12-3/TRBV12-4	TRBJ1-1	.	CDSILGVRVTEAFF	TGTGACAGCATTTTAGGGGTTCGGGTCACTGAAGCTTTCTTT
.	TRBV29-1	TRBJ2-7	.	CSVTNGSRYERCF	TGCAGCGTCACCAACGGGAGCCGCTACGAGCGGTGCTTC
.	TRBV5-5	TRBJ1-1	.	CASSLWTVGTEAFF	TGCGCCAGCAGCTTGTGGACAGTGGGCACTGAAGCTTTCTTT
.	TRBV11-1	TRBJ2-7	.	CANSLGYFREQYF	TGTGCCAACAGCTTGGGATACTTCCGCGAGCAGTACTTC
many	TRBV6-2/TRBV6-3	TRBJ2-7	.	CASSYYRDKRDEQYF	TGTGCCAGCAGTTACTACCGGGACAAAAGGGACGAGCAGTACTTC
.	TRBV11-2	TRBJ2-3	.	CAGSWTASTDTQYF	TGTGCCGGCAGCTGGACGGCTAGCACAGATACGCAGTACTTT
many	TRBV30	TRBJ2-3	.	CAWSPPFLSTDTQYF	TGTGCCTGGAGTCCCCCTTTTCTGAGCACAGATACGCAGTATTTT
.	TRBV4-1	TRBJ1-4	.	CASSQGGLRHSTNEKLFF	TGCGCCAGCAGCCAAGGTGGCCTTAGACATTCAACTAATGAAAAACTGTTTTTT
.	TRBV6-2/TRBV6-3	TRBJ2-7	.	CASSCSKVAGHYERYF	TGTGCCAGCAGTTGCTCGAAGGTAGCAGGGCACTACGAGCGGTACTTC
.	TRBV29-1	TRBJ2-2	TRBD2	CSVAGISGRPNTGELSF	TGCAGCGTTGCGGGGATTAGCGGGAGGCCGAACACCGGGGAGCTGTCTTTT
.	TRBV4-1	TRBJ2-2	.	CASSPGVARGQANTGELFF	TGCGCCAGCAGCCCTGGGGTAGCGCGAGGCCAAGCGAACACCGGTGAGCTGTTTTTT
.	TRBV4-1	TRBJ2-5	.	CVSSQEERGGTQYF	TGCGTCAGCAGCCAAGAAGAGAGGGGGGGCACCCAGTACTTC
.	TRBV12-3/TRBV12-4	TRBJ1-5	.	CASSRRVIQPQHF	TGTGCCAGCAGTCGCAGGGTAATCCAGCCCCAGCATTTT